Below, 21 T cell receptor beta chains from the same sample are listed, as sequenced in a study of blood T cell repertoires in COVID-19. Clones were sequenced by immunoSEQ multiplex PCR, and TCRdb holds only the in-frame ones, with some missing. Of more than 150,000 clones listed, roughly 87% are singletons. Sequencing was carried out using PBMCs or T cells enriched from blood (not recorded which). All receptors derive from a woman aged 45-65 years who had recovered from COVID-19.

The CDR3 DNA is TGTGCCAGTAGTGCACAGGGTTATTACGGTCAGCCCCAGCATTTT. Amino acids: CASSAQGYYGQPQHF. The V and J genes are TRBV19 and TRBJ1-5, with D tentatively TRBD1 (6 bases). V was trimmed by 5 bases and J by 6 bases, leaving 17 bases between them. There are 15 residues in the CDR3. Germline loops: CDR1 LNHDA, CDR2 SQIVND (reference sequence).

The chain combines TRBV4-3 with TRBJ2-7; D not certain. V lost 0 bases, J lost 7 bases, and 13 bases lay in between. CDR1 is LGHNA and CDR2 is YSLEER in the germline V gene. CDR3 length equals 14 residues. Written as DNA, the CDR3 is TGCGCCAGCAGCCAAGAACAGACCGTTGTGGAGCAGTACTTC. Protein sequence: CASSQEQTVVEQYF.

This rearrangement joins TRBV5-1 to TRBJ1-2, with 8 nucleotides matching TRBD1. The CDR3 spans 14 residues. CDR1 and CDR2 from the germline V gene are SGHRS and YFSETQ. V shed 4 bases, J shed 7 bases, and the junction held 9 bases outside the gene matches. The chain's CDR3 is CASSLPGQGFGYTF. Written as DNA, the CDR3 is TGCGCCAGCAGCCTACCTGGACAGGGTTTTGGCTACACCTTC. Based on the CDR3 plus reference TRBV5-1 and TRBJ1-2, the full variable domain is KAGVTQTPRYLIKTRGQQVTLSCSPISGHRSVSWYQQTPGQGLQFLFEYFSETQRNKGNFPGRFSGRQFSNSRSEMNVSTLELGDSALYLCASSLPGQGFGYTFGSGTRLTVV.

The CDR3 DNA sequence: TGTGCCACCAGTGATCCCGGGACAGGGAATGAAAAACTGTTTTTT. This gives the protein CATSDPGTGNEKLFF. The chain combines TRBV24-1 with TRBJ1-4, with 9 nucleotides matching TRBD1. The J segment lost 5 bases and the V segment lost 3 bases, leaving 3 bases of the junction unmatched. CDR3 length: 15 amino acids. Germline V gene lookup returns CDR1 KGHDR and CDR2 SFDVKD.

The chain combines TRBV7-2 with TRBJ1-2; D remains ambiguous. Germline-derived CDR1 and CDR2 are SGHTA and FQGNSA. The CDR3 is 13 amino acids. The V gene lost 9 bases and the J gene lost 8 bases, with 19 bases spanning the gap. CDR3 bases: TGTGCCAGAGATAGTACCAACGCCTACGGCTACACCTTC. Amino acid sequence: CARDSTNAYGYTF.

The chain couples TRBV9 to TRBJ2-1, with 7 bases lining up with TRBD2. V was pared by 3 bases and J by 3 bases, with 9 bases of the junction left unmatched. CDR3 size: 16 residues. From germline, CDR1 is SGDLS and CDR2 YYNGEE. This chain's CDR3 is CASSAGLAGSYNEQFF. The DNA for the CDR3 is TGTGCCAGCAGCGCCGGATTAGCGGGTAGCTACAATGAGCAGTTCTTC.

This chain uses TRBV2 with TRBJ1-5; TRBD1 agrees at 8 bases. After removal of 6 bases from V and 2 bases from J, the junction contained 9 bases not matched to a gene. Per germline, CDR1 SNHLY and CDR2 FYNNEI. The CDR3 spans 16 residues. The CDR3 loop reads CASSLPPGGGNQPQHF. CDR3 coding DNA: TGTGCCAGCAGCCTCCCCCCAGGGGGCGGCAATCAGCCCCAGCATTTT.

The rearrangement uses TRBV27 and TRBJ2-1, with D possibly TRBD1 on 5 matching bases. The CDR3 extends over 14 amino acids. With 3 bases removed from V and 7 bases from J, the gap between germline ends came to 13 bases. Germline assignment: CDR1 MNHEY and CDR2 SMNVEV (reference sequence). The CDR3 DNA follows: TGTGCCAGCAGTTTCGCGACAGCACGGAATGAGCAGTTCTTC. It codes for CASSFATARNEQFF.

This chain joins TRBV6-4 and TRBJ2-2; TRBD1 aligns across 8 bases. Germline lookup yields CDR1 MRHNA and CDR2 SNTAGT. The CDR3 totals 12 residues. V lost 9 bases and J lost 6; bases outside the gene matches: 3. In nucleotides, the CDR3 is TGTGCCAGGATACAGGGGGCCGGGGAGCTGTTTTTT. Its translation is CARIQGAGELFF.

This chain links TRBV4-1 with TRBJ2-1; 8 bases map to TRBD2. Germline lookup yields CDR1 MGHRA and CDR2 YSYEKL. V lost 1 base, J lost 7 bases, and 9 bases stayed unmatched. This CDR3 has 16 residues. The CDR3 region has the DNA TGCGCCAGCAGCCAAGGACCCGGGACTAGATCGAATGAGCAGTTCTTC. It yields the protein CASSQGPGTRSNEQFF.

The chain recombines TRBV6-5 with TRBJ2-1; D gene uncertain. This CDR3 has 15 residues. In germline, CDR1 is MNHEY, CDR2 SVGAGI. V lost 0 bases, J lost 7 bases, and 13 bases lay in between. Here the CDR3 reads CASSYSFYRVNEQFF. The CDR3 DNA reads as TGTGCCAGCAGTTACTCGTTTTATCGTGTTAATGAGCAGTTCTTC.

This clone was detected only a few times. This chain connects TRBV28 to TRBJ1-5; D ambiguous. CDR3 length: 15 residues. V was pared by 2 bases and J by 0 bases, with 8 bases between. In germline, CDR1 is MDHEN, CDR2 SYDVKM. The CDR3 is CASSLEQYSNQPQHF. CDR3 DNA sequence: TGTGCCAGCAGTTTAGAACAGTATAGCAATCAGCCCCAGCATTTT.

The chain combines TRBV14 with TRBJ2-2, with unresolved D. Between the trimmed V and J ends, which lost 4 bases and 9 bases, there was a span of 12 bases. Per germline, CDR1 SGHDN and CDR2 FVKESK. This CDR3 has 13 amino acids. CDR3 nucleotides: TGTGCCAGCAGCCTACAATTGTACCGGGAGCTGTTTTTT. It translates to CASSLQLYRELFF.

The chain links TRBV6-1 to TRBJ2-5; 12 bases map to TRBD2. The CDR3 has 16 residues. Germline CDR1 reads MNHNS; CDR2 reads SASEGT. J lost 4 bases, V lost 2 bases, and 5 bases had no gene match. For the CDR3, the DNA is TGTGCCAGCAGTGAACGGGCTAGCGGGAGGGTAGAGACCCAGTACTTC. Its protein product is CASSERASGRVETQYF.

This sequence joins TRBV12-3 or TRBV12-4 and TRBJ2-3, with 7 bases fitting TRBD1. The CDR3 has 12 residues. The junction had 1 base not matched to a gene; V was cut back by 6 bases and J by 4 bases. CDR3 loop: CASRTGSDTQYF. The CDR3 DNA reads TGTGCCAGCAGGACAGGGTCAGATACGCAGTATTTT.

As regards this clone: An end of the junction differs from the germline gene, which may be a read error. V gene TRBV7-7 combines with J gene TRBJ2-5; 11 bases align to TRBD2. This CDR3 is built from 15 residues. CDR1 and CDR2 (germline): SSHAT, FNYEAQ (reference sequence). CDR3 in amino acids: CASSLAGGPLETQYF. Written as DNA, the CDR3 is TGTGCTAGCAGCTTAGCGGGAGGGCCGCTGGAGACCCAGTACTTC.

The V gene is TRBV29-1, the J gene TRBJ1-1; 7 bases fit TRBD1. Per the germline V gene, CDR1 is SQVTM and CDR2 is ANQGSEA. This CDR3 comprises 15 residues. V trimming: 4 bases; J trimming: 4 bases; junction bases outside the gene matches: 12. The chain's CDR3 is CSVAFEGARGTEAFF. Here the CDR3 DNA reads TGCAGCGTTGCTTTCGAGGGGGCCAGGGGCACTGAAGCTTTCTTT. Using reference TRBV29-1 and TRBJ1-1 for the parts outside the CDR3, the full variable domain is SAVISQKPSRDICQRGTSLTIQCQVDSQVTMMFWYRQQPGQSLTLIATANQGSEATYESGFVIDKFPISRPNLTFSTLTVSNMSPEDSSIYLCSVAFEGARGTEAFFGQGTRLTVV.

This clone was detected once. This rearrangement joins TRBV7-8 to TRBJ2-1; TRBD2 agrees at 7 bases. Germline lookup yields CDR1 SGHVS and CDR2 FQNEAQ. CDR3 length equals 16 residues. Unmatched junction bases numbered 4, after V lost 0 bases and J lost 2 bases. CDR3 DNA sequence: TGTGCCAGCAGCTTAGCATCGGGAGGAACCTACAATGAGCAGTTCTTC. It codes for CASSLASGGTYNEQFF.

The gene calls are TRBV28 and TRBJ1-5, with a weak D call TRBD1 (6 bases). Per the germline V gene, CDR1 is MDHEN and CDR2 is SYDVKM. The CDR3 has 14 residues. Between the trimmed V and J ends, which lost 6 bases and 3 bases, there was a span of 12 bases. The CDR3 region is CASSRDRINQPQHF. The CDR3 coding sequence is TGTGCCAGCAGCCGTGACAGGATCAATCAGCCCCAGCATTTT.

The V gene is TRBV3-1 (or the pseudogene TRBV3-2), the J gene TRBJ1-2, with D perhaps matching TRBD1 (6 bases). This CDR3 has 13 residues. Germline assignment: CDR1 LGHDT and CDR2 YNNKEL (reference sequence). Trimming stripped 6 bases from V and 8 bases from J, with 16 bases between. CDR3 protein: CASRGAGARGYTF. The CDR3 DNA reads TGTGCCAGCAGAGGGGCGGGGGCGCGGGGCTACACCTTC.

V and J are TRBV9 and TRBJ2-1, with 10 bases lining up with TRBD1. Looked up from germline, CDR1 is SGDLS and CDR2 is YYNGEE. The ends lost 2 bases at V and 6 bases at J; junction bases unmatched: 8. The CDR3 has 16 amino acids. CDR3 residues: CASSVRPGQGLNEQFF. In DNA form, the CDR3 reads TGTGCCAGCAGCGTTCGGCCGGGACAGGGGCTCAATGAGCAGTTCTTC. Looking up the rest from reference TRBV9 and TRBJ2-1 gives the full variable domain: DSGVTQTPKHLITATGQRVTLRCSPRSGDLSVYWYQQSLDQGLQFLIQYYNGEERAKGNILERFSAQQFPDLHSELNLSSLELGDSALYFCASSVRPGQGLNEQFFGPGTRLTVL.